One sample yielded the 19 T cell receptor beta chains listed below, sequenced in a study of blood T cell repertoires in COVID-19. Sequencing was performed with immunoSEQ multiplex PCR; in TCRdb, only in-frame clones are kept and a portion is missing. The sample yields roughly 150,000 clones, roughly 73% seen once. The sequenced sample was peripheral blood. The receptors were gathered from a man between 65 and 85 years old with acute or convalescent COVID-19.

The V and J genes are TRBV7-6 and TRBJ1-3, with a tentative D call TRBD1 (6 bases). V was pared by 5 bases and J by 0 bases, with 17 bases between. This CDR3 region has 17 residues. Germline V lookup: CDR1 SGHVS, CDR2 FNYEAQ. The CDR3 loop reads CASSLRTGGRSGNTIYF. CDR3 bases: TGTGCCAGCAGCCTGAGGACGGGGGGCCGCTCTGGAAACACCATATATTTT.

This clone was seen a handful of times. This chain joins TRBV11-1 and TRBJ2-5; 13 positions agree with TRBD2. The CDR3 extends over 15 amino acids. V lost 5 bases and J lost 5; bases outside the gene matches: 5. Germline CDR1 is SGHAT and CDR2 is FQDESV (reference sequence). CDR3 coding DNA: TGTGCCAGCAGCCCTTTACTAGCGGGGGGGGAGACCCAGTACTTC. Its translation: CASSPLLAGGETQYF.

The chain has TRBV4-3 and TRBJ1-6, with D perhaps matching TRBD1 (5 bases). CDR1 is LGHNA and CDR2 is YSLEER in the germline V gene. The CDR3 contains 15 residues. V was trimmed by 0 bases and J by 7 bases, leaving 10 bases between them. The CDR3 DNA sequence: TGCGCCAGCAGCCAAGATCTGTCAGGGAATTCACCCCTCCACTTT. Translated: CASSQDLSGNSPLHF.

The V gene is TRBV7-3, the J gene TRBJ2-1; 8 bases map to TRBD1. This CDR3 has 14 residues. Per the germline V gene, CDR1 is SGHTA and CDR2 is FQGTGA. The V and J ends lost 8 bases and 4 bases, in that order; junction bases with no gene match: 7. The CDR3 DNA is TGTGCCAGCTCTTTGGACAGGGTGTACAATGAGCAGTTCTTC. The encoded protein is CASSLDRVYNEQFF.

The CDR3 DNA is TGTGCCAGCGGTAGCCCGTTCTACAATGAGCAGTTCTTC. It yields the protein CASGSPFYNEQFF. The J gene is TRBJ2-1, the V gene TRBV11-3; no definite D call. The CDR3 is made up of 13 amino acids. Germline CDR1 SGHNT, CDR2 YENEEA. The ends were cut back, 8 bases at V and 3 bases at J, with 11 bases in the middle.

This clone was counted a single time. The V call is TRBV5-1, the J call TRBJ1-5; D is unclear. This CDR3 is built from 13 residues. The V and J ends lost 0 bases and 3 bases respectively, with 4 bases between them. The germline V gene has CDR1 SGHRS and CDR2 YFSETQ. The CDR3 region is CASSLAFNQPQHF. DNA of the CDR3: TGCGCCAGCAGCTTGGCGTTCAATCAGCCCCAGCATTTT.

The genes are TRBV20-1 and TRBJ1-2, with TRBD1 matching over 9 bases. Germline CDR1 reads DFQATT; CDR2 reads SNEGSKA (reference sequence). The CDR3 runs 20 residues. The V and J ends lost 3 bases and 0 bases, in that order; junction bases with no gene match: 20. CDR3 in DNA: TGCAGTGCTAGTGAAGACAGGGGGACACCCACTCCTCAACCTAACTATGGCTACACCTTC. It is translated as CSASEDRGTPTPQPNYGYTF.

This chain links TRBV9 with TRBJ1-1; 12 positions match TRBD1. The CDR3 totals 18 residues. V trimming: 3 bases; J trimming: 2 bases; junction bases outside the gene matches: 11. The germline gives CDR1 SGDLS, CDR2 YYNGEE. In DNA, the CDR3 is TGTGCCAGCAGCGACGGACCGGGACAGGGGGCCTTTAACACTGAAGCTTTCTTT. This codes for CASSDGPGQGAFNTEAFF.

The chain is built from TRBV11-1 and TRBJ1-6, with 10 nucleotides matching TRBD1. J lost 10 bases, V lost 5 bases, and 5 bases had no gene match. The CDR3 totals 14 residues. Germline V gene data show CDR1 as SGHAT and CDR2 as FQDESV (reference sequence). CDR3 in amino acids: CASSVGQGDSPLHF. As DNA, the CDR3 is TGTGCCAGCAGCGTCGGACAGGGGGACTCACCCCTCCACTTT.

The chain uses TRBV9 and TRBJ1-1; D is uncertain. The CDR3 is made up of 14 amino acids. Trimming left V 2 bases short and J 4 bases short, with 12 bases between. CDR1 and CDR2 from the germline V gene are SGDLS and YYNGEE. CDR3 sequence (DNA): TGTGCCAGCAGCGTCGGACTGGCGGTCACTGAAGCTTTCTTT. It yields the protein CASSVGLAVTEAFF. Drawing the rest from reference TRBV9 and TRBJ1-1, the complete variable domain is DSGVTQTPKHLITATGQRVTLRCSPRSGDLSVYWYQQSLDQGLQFLIQYYNGEERAKGNILERFSAQQFPDLHSELNLSSLELGDSALYFCASSVGLAVTEAFFGQGTRLTVV.

The chain is built from TRBV10-3 and TRBJ2-3; TRBD2 agrees at 10 bases. The V and J ends lost 8 bases and 1 base, in that order; junction bases with no gene match: 6. The CDR3 totals 15 residues. The germline gives CDR1 ENHRY, CDR2 SYGVKD. The CDR3 sequence: CAIGSGGAGTDTQYF. In DNA, the CDR3 is TGTGCCATCGGGAGCGGGGGGGCAGGCACAGATACGCAGTATTTT.

The chain carries TRBV10-1 and TRBJ2-3, with TRBD2 matching 7 bases. The CDR3 sequence is 13 residues long. Trimming removed 3 bases from V and 10 bases from J; junction bases left unmatched: 7. CDR1 and CDR2 (germline): WNHNN, SYGVQD (reference sequence). The DNA for the CDR3 is TGCGCCAGCAGTGATTCGACTAGCAGGGCGCAGTATTTT. Translating gives CASSDSTSRAQYF.

Turning to this clone: The same CDR3 also results from other DNA sequences found in this sample. This chain joins TRBV5-6 and TRBJ2-1; maybe TRBD2 (6 bases). V lost 2 bases and J lost 1, with 10 bases in between. This CDR3 spans 15 amino acids. CDR1 is SGHDT, CDR2 YYEEEE, per germline. CDR3: CASSLGGGSYNEQFF. The CDR3 bases are TGTGCCAGCAGCTTAGGCGGAGGGTCCTACAATGAGCAGTTCTTC.

This chain joins TRBV18 and TRBJ1-4; 8 bases align to TRBD1. The V and J ends lost 1 base and 4 bases, in that order; junction bases with no gene match: 5. The germline V gene has CDR1 KGHSH and CDR2 LQKENI. This CDR3 is built from 16 residues. CDR3 DNA: TGTGCCAGCTCACCACGAAGAGACAGGGGTAATGAAAAACTGTTTTTT. The encoded protein is CASSPRRDRGNEKLFF.

The V gene is TRBV4-2, the J gene TRBJ1-1; TRBD1 is a possible D gene (5 bases). The germline V gene has CDR1 LGHNA and CDR2 YNFKEQ. There are 15 residues in the CDR3. V lost 5 bases to trimming and J lost 1 base, with 14 bases between them. The CDR3 coding sequence is TGTGCCAGCAGCTCAAGCCAGGGTTCGAACACTGAAGCTTTCTTT. It yields the protein CASSSSQGSNTEAFF.

This chain joins TRBV7-2 and TRBJ2-5; D remains unclear. The CDR3 length is 14 residues. The ends were cut back, 1 base at V and 3 bases at J, with 9 bases in the middle. Germline CDR1 is SGHTA and CDR2 is FQGNSA. CDR3 protein: CASSLVFLKETQYF. The CDR3 DNA sequence: TGTGCCAGCAGCTTAGTTTTTCTTAAAGAGACCCAGTACTTC.

This clone was seen only a few times. This chain links TRBV19 with TRBJ2-1; D is possibly TRBD2 (7 bases). Germline-derived CDR1 and CDR2 are LNHDA and SQIVND (reference sequence). The length of the CDR3 is 13 residues. V was cut by 9 bases and J by 4 bases, with 13 bases left in between. Here the CDR3 DNA reads TGTGCCAGCAAAGGGGGGGAATACAATGAGCAGTTCTTC. Translating gives CASKGGEYNEQFF.

V usage is TRBV13 and J usage is TRBJ2-2; TRBD2 is a possible D gene (5 bases). The germline V and J ends were trimmed by 3 bases and 7 bases, with 9 bases remaining between them. Germline lookup yields CDR1 PRHDT and CDR2 FYEKMQ (reference sequence). The CDR3 spans 13 residues. The CDR3 nucleotides read TGTGCCAGCAGCTTTATCCGGGGCGGGGAGCTGTTTTTT. Protein sequence: CASSFIRGGELFF.

This chain links TRBV5-4 with TRBJ2-3; a possible D gene is TRBD2 (7 bases). The CDR3 loop spans 15 amino acids. V lost 4 bases and J lost 2, with 14 bases in between. Germline V gives CDR1 SGHNT, CDR2 YYREEE (reference sequence). In DNA form, the CDR3 reads TGTGCCAGCAGCGACGGGGGGCGGTTCACAGATACGCAGTATTTT. Its translation: CASSDGGRFTDTQYF.